The source of this TCR beta chain is a study of blood T cell repertoires in COVID-19. The wider study: Sites across the United States, Italy and Spain contributed samples from acute and convalescent COVID-19. From T cells, B-cell-depleted T cells, or PBMCs came the material, which was cDNA or gDNA.

Germline assignment: CDR1 SGHTS and CDR2 YDEGEE. The CDR3 runs 19 residues. Trimming removed 4 bases from V and 0 bases from J; junction bases left unmatched: 12. Authors' analysis steps: Cell counts per sample came from amplifying reference gene primers. Data came from immunoSEQ multiplex PCR; TCRdb stores just in-frame clones and leaves some out. That table supplies the V and J calls and clone size; D and trimming were determined from the DNA. In the table there are about 45,000 clones, approximately 91% of which are singletons. The sequence was collected from a human donor in a cohort sampled during active COVID-19. Sequencing input: peripheral blood. The chain links TRBV5-8 to TRBJ1-5; 11 bases match TRBD1. The CDR3 DNA follows: TGTGCCAGCAGCCCCCTCCCGGGACAGGGGGAATATAGCAATCAGCCCCAGCATTTT. Translated, it gives CASSPLPGQGEYSNQPQHF.